This T cell receptor (beta chain) was found in a study of graft-versus-host responses after intestinal transplantation. For the study at large: Each of the recipients got a multivisceral, liver-intestinal, or isolated intestinal transplant. All of the recipients had induction that used anti-thymocyte globulin, then tacrolimus and steroids for around three years. Study results and limitations: Within allografts, high graft-versus-host to host-versus-graft clonal ratios were seen among patients with graft-donor T cell macrochimerism. Marrow from the recipient contained GvH clones, some of which had appeared first in ileum or blood.

The method was immunoSEQ multiplex PCR; TCRdb's version includes in-frame clones alone and lacks a portion of them. The sample holds some 23,000 clones; approximately 93% are singletons and the top ten take about 0.52%. Remarks on this clone: Its antigen remains unidentified.

The germline V gene encodes CDR1 LGHNT and CDR2 FRNRAP. V lost 2 bases and J lost 0, with 17 bases in between. The CDR3 has 18 amino acids. This clonotype was sampled from a human patient who received an intestinal transplant, so some T cells may come from the graft donor. The genes are TRBV12-5 and TRBJ1-5; unclear D gene. Sample: PBMCs, taken 156 days after intestinal transplant. In DNA form, the CDR3 reads TGTGCTAGTGGTTTGCGACGACTTTTTCCCCTTAGCAATCAGCCCCAGCATTTT. This encodes CASGLRRLFPLSNQPQHF.